The next 8 T cell receptor beta chains were all read from a single sample in a study of blood T cell repertoires in COVID-19. The table came from immunoSEQ multiplex PCR; TCRdb's copy has only in-frame clones and leaves some out. The table lists 77,000 or so clones, around three quarters of them singletons. The specimen sequenced was peripheral blood. These receptors came from a woman older than 75 with active or convalescent COVID-19.

This clone was seen once. This sequence joins TRBV20-1 and TRBJ1-1; the D gene is possibly TRBD1 (6 bases). Germline CDR1 DFQATT, CDR2 SNEGSKA (reference sequence). V gave up 3 bases and J gave up 10 bases, with 12 bases separating them. This CDR3 comprises 11 residues. CDR3 DNA: TGCAGTGCTAGGGGGGGGCAAGGAGCTTTCTTT. Encoded protein: CSARGGQGAFF.

V is TRBV11-1 and J is TRBJ1-1; D unclear. Germline V CDR1 and CDR2: SGHAT, FQDESV (reference sequence). The CDR3 is 14 residues long. Trimming pared 4 bases from V and 4 bases from J, leaving 13 bases between. CDR3 nucleotides: TGTGCCAGCAGCTCCCGGGTTCGGGGCACTGAAGCTTTCTTT. Its translation is CASSSRVRGTEAFF.

The chain uses TRBV7-9 and TRBJ1-6; no clear D. This CDR3 spans 14 amino acids. Trimming took 1 base from V and 5 from J, leaving 6 bases between them. The germline V gene encodes CDR1 SEHNR and CDR2 FQNEAQ (reference sequence). Here the CDR3 DNA reads TGTGCCAGCAGCTTAGGGGCTGATAATTCACCCCTCCACTTT. It specifies CASSLGADNSPLHF.

The chain uses TRBV7-2 and TRBJ2-2; tentative D call: TRBD1 (6 bases). The CDR3 spans 15 residues. The ends were cut back, 1 base at V and 7 bases at J, with 13 bases in the middle. CDR1 is SGHTA, CDR2 FQGNSA, per germline. The DNA for the CDR3 is TGTGCCAGCAGCTTAGTAGCAGGGGCGAACGGGGAGCTGTTTTTT. Its protein product is CASSLVAGANGELFF.

The V call is TRBV30, the J call TRBJ1-1; no clear D. Germline CDR1 and CDR2: GTSNPN and SVGIG (reference sequence). V was clipped by 3 bases and J by 2 bases, with 10 bases between them. The CDR3 consists of 13 residues. As DNA, the CDR3 is TGTGCCTGGAGGATCGGTGTTAACACTGAAGCTTTCTTT. Translation: CAWRIGVNTEAFF.

The V gene is TRBV2, the J gene TRBJ2-1; D gene ambiguous. This CDR3 has 13 amino acids. Trimming left V 5 bases short and J 10 bases short, with 15 bases between. Looked up from germline, CDR1 is SNHLY and CDR2 is FYNNEI. CDR3: CASSPIGPREQFF. For the CDR3, the DNA is TGTGCCAGCAGTCCCATTGGGCCCAGGGAGCAGTTCTTC.

As for this clone: Other nucleotide sequences from this sample produce the same CDR3. The genes are TRBV7-2 and TRBJ2-2; TRBD2 might be the D (5 bases). V dropped 1 base and J dropped 6 bases, with 6 bases sitting between them. The CDR3 consists of 13 residues. Germline assignment: CDR1 SGHTA and CDR2 FQGNSA. The CDR3 DNA sequence: TGTGCCAGCAGCTTAGTGGGAGCCGGGGAGCTGTTTTTT. Amino acids: CASSLVGAGELFF.

In this sample, this clone turned up once. This sequence joins TRBV11-2 and TRBJ2-3, with D maybe TRBD1 (6 bases). Germline V gene data show CDR1 as SGHAT and CDR2 as FQNNGV. The CDR3 consists of 17 residues. The V and J ends lost 3 bases and 2 bases respectively, with 18 bases between them. CDR3 DNA: TGTGCCAGCAGCTTTCGGAGGTCAGGGGCGTTCACAGATACGCAGTATTTT. Protein product: CASSFRRSGAFTDTQYF. The full variable domain, completed using reference TRBV11-2 and TRBJ2-3, is EAGVAQSPRYKIIEKRQSVAFWCNPISGHATLYWYQQILGQGPKLLIQFQNNGVVDDSQLPKDRFSAERLKGVDSTLKIQPAKLEDSAVYLCASSFRRSGAFTDTQYFGPGTRLTVL.